The present T cell receptor beta chain was sequenced within a study of T cell responses to AZD1222 COVID-19 vaccine. This clone appeared a few times. This CDR3 comprises 14 residues. The germline gives CDR1 SGHVS, CDR2 FQNEAQ. The V end was cut by 1 base, the J end by 7 bases, with 13 bases between. Libraries were prepared by immunoSEQ multiplex PCR; TCRdb keeps only in-frame clonotypes and omits some of them. The sample consists of about 100,000 clones, around nine tenths of them appearing once. The genes are TRBV7-8 and TRBJ2-5; D not resolved. The clonotype originates from an adult in good health. Here the sequenced sample was peripheral blood, taken on day 0 of AZD1222 vaccination. In DNA, the CDR3 is TGTGCCAGCAGCTTAGTTGGGCAGCGAAGGACCCAGTACTTC. This translates into CASSLVGQRRTQYF.